This TCR beta chain was sequenced in a study of shared clonotypes between healthy human individuals. Study outcomes and limitations: Clonotypes shared by all four donors outscored non-shared clonotypes in generation probability.

Libraries were prepared by immunoSEQ multiplex PCR; TCRdb keeps only in-frame clonotypes and omits some of them. The data show about 2,200,000 clones, 90% to 95% seen once. Remarks on this clone: Its target is not known.

CD45RO-negative CD8 cells positively selected for CCR7 made up the naive population, which excluded terminally differentiated effector memory CD45RA+ cells. V dropped 1 base and J dropped 3; count of bases not matched to a gene: 9. Germline V gives CDR1 LGHNA, CDR2 YSLEER. The CDR3 length is 17 residues. The J gene is TRBJ2-1, the V gene TRBV4-3; TRBD2 agrees at 7 bases. The origin of this receptor is a man in his late teens or twenties in good health. Some clones in this sample may be carry-over from other donors' samples. Sequencing was performed on naive CD8+ T cells from PBMCs. The CDR3 here is CASSQAPAGVLYNEQFF. For the CDR3, the DNA is TGCGCCAGCAGCCAAGCCCCGGCGGGAGTGCTCTACAATGAGCAGTTCTTC.